Listed here are 30 T cell receptor beta chains from one sample, sequenced in a study of glioma-infiltrating T cells (dated by TCRdb to about 2016). Data came from an Illumina MiSeq. The iRepertoire nested amplicon-rescue multiplex PCR (arm-PCR) platform was used to amplify TCR alpha and beta CDR3 regions from RNA. In-frame beta chains were kept once TCRdb had trimmed the public reads at Q25 with fastp and called clones with MiXCR. Every CDR3 protein is listed once, alongside the most common genes and DNA of its rows. In all, the sample holds about 380,000 distinct CDR3 sequences, and roughly two fifths of those were seen once. Around 12% of the sample is in the top ten clones. What was sequenced was glioma tissue, nonneoplastic brain tissue, or PBMCs (not recorded which). All receptors come from a human donor with low-grade glioma or glioblastoma, undergoing nonglioma brain surgery, or in good health (not recorded which).

This chain connects TRBV24-1 to TRBJ2-3; D ambiguous. This CDR3 contains 15 residues. Trimming pared 3 bases from V and 4 bases from J, leaving 13 bases between. Per germline, CDR1 KGHDR and CDR2 SFDVKD. The CDR3 sequence: CATSDRTEGADTQYF. CDR3 DNA sequence: TGTGCCACCAGTGATCGCACGGAAGGAGCAGATACGCAGTATTTT.

This clonotype was observed a single time. The conserved phenylalanine or tryptophan normally closing the CDR3 is absent here, so this likely arose from a read error. The chain has TRBV28 and TRBJ2-7, with D possibly being TRBD1 (6 bases). The CDR3 totals 15 residues. Trimming left V 7 bases short and J 1 base short, with 17 bases between. Germline CDR1 is MDHEN and CDR2 is SYDVKM. CDR3: CASTNDPTGSYEQYL. The CDR3 DNA sequence: TGTGCCAGCACCAACGACCCCACAGGGTCCTACGAGCAGTACCTC.

This clonotype has just a few counts. V is TRBV7-9 and J is TRBJ1-1; tentative D call: TRBD1 (5 bases). There are 14 residues in the CDR3. Trimming stripped 4 bases from V and 0 bases from J, with 9 bases between. The V gene's germline CDR1 is SEHNR and CDR2 FQNEAQ (reference sequence). The CDR3: CASSSDTLNTEAFF. The CDR3 DNA sequence: TGTGCCAGCAGCTCGGACACATTGAACACTGAAGCTTTCTTT.

V usage is TRBV10-2 and J usage is TRBJ1-4, with unresolved D. Looked up from germline, CDR1 is WSHSY and CDR2 is SAAADI. The CDR3 covers 16 residues. V lost 5 bases and J 1 base, leaving 14 bases between the germline ends. The CDR3 DNA sequence: TGCGCCAGCAGTAAATCTAGTAGGGAAACTAATGAAAAACTGTTTTTT. Translating it yields CASSKSSRETNEKLFF.

The sample holds a few counts of this clonotype. The V call is TRBV7-9, the J call TRBJ2-3; 9 bases are a match to TRBD1. The CDR3 spans 16 residues. Germline CDR1 and CDR2: SEHNR and FQNEAQ (reference sequence). The ends lost 5 bases at V and 4 bases at J; junction bases unmatched: 10. Here the CDR3 DNA reads TGTGCCAGCAGCCCACGGACAGGGGCCGCGCCAGATACGCAGTATTTT. As protein: CASSPRTGAAPDTQYF.

Concerning this clonotype itself: It may be a read error: a sequence one base away is much more abundant. This chain joins TRBV7-2 and TRBJ2-2; D gene ambiguous. This CDR3 is built from 14 residues. Trimming pared 7 bases from V and 5 bases from J, leaving 14 bases between. The germline V gene encodes CDR1 SGHTA and CDR2 FQGNSA. CDR3 nucleotide sequence: TGTGCCAGCATTCCTACCCTAGGAACCGGGGAGCTGTTTTTT. It codes for CASIPTLGTGELFF. The full variable domain, rest sourced from reference TRBV7-2 and TRBJ2-2, is GAGVSQSPSNKVTEKGKDVELRCDPISGHTALYWYRQSLGQGLEFLIYFQGNSAPDKSGLPSDRFSAERTGGSVSTLTIQRTQQEDSAVYLCASIPTLGTGELFFGEGSRLTVL.

A note on this clonotype: A read error may explain this, as a much larger clone is one base away. This chain joins TRBV6-5 and TRBJ2-3; D gene uncertain. The germline CDR1 and CDR2 sequences are MNHEY and SVGAGI. Trimming took 6 bases from V and 7 from J, leaving 8 bases between them. The CDR3 contains 11 residues. CDR3 sequence reads: CASSNVNTQYF. The CDR3 coding sequence is TGTGCCAGCAGCAATGTGAATACGCAGTATTTT.

For the CDR3, the DNA is TGTGCCAGTAGACGGGGGTGGAGTAAAACAAGTCAGCCCCAGCATTTT. Encoded protein: CASRRGWSKTSQPQHF. The chain combines TRBV19 with TRBJ1-5; D is perhaps TRBD1 (5 bases). Germline-derived CDR1 and CDR2 are LNHDA and SQIVND (reference sequence). This CDR3 is built from 16 residues. V was clipped by 6 bases and J by 6 bases, with 21 bases between them.

On this clonotype: Its ends do not fully match the called genes, so a read error is possible. The V gene is TRBV20-1, the J gene TRBJ2-1; TRBD2 aligns across 11 bases. The CDR3 is 19 residues long. CDR1 is DFQATT and CDR2 is SNEGSKA in the germline V gene (reference sequence). This chain's CDR3 is CSARDSRGTSGSEIDEQLF. The CDR3 region has the DNA TGCAGTGCTAGAGATTCGAGGGGAACTAGCGGGAGCGAAATCGATGAGCAGCTCTTC.

The rearrangement links TRBV3-1 to TRBJ2-7; D is unclear. The CDR3 spans 14 residues. The V end was cut by 2 bases, the J end by 0 bases, with 8 bases between. CDR1 LGHDT and CDR2 YNNKEL come from the germline V gene (reference sequence). The CDR3 DNA reads TGTGCCAGCAGCCAAAACGCGGCCTCCTACGAGCAGTACTTC. This codes for CASSQNAASYEQYF.

This clonotype has a count of ten or more. CDR3 amino acids: CASSPRGDRGNEQYF. CDR3 DNA: TGTGCCAGCAGCCCCCGGGGGGACAGGGGTAACGAGCAGTACTTC. The genes are TRBV25-1 and TRBJ2-7; 10 positions match TRBD1. Per the germline V gene, CDR1 is MGHDK and CDR2 is SYGVNS. V dropped 6 bases and J dropped 5; count of bases not matched to a gene: 10. CDR3 length: 15 amino acids.

The chain is built from TRBV20-1 and TRBJ2-1; 9 nucleotides align to TRBD2. The J segment lost 3 bases and the V segment lost 0 bases, leaving 9 bases of the junction unmatched. This CDR3 contains 17 residues. The germline CDR1 and CDR2 sequences are DFQATT and SNEGSKA (reference sequence). The chain's CDR3 is CSARDAGGRAYYNEQFF. The CDR3 region has the DNA TGCAGTGCTAGAGATGCGGGCGGGAGGGCCTACTACAATGAGCAGTTCTTC.

To note about this clonotype: A read error may be the cause here, since a much bigger clone is one base away. The chain carries TRBV27 and TRBJ2-1; D ambiguous. The CDR3 extends over 16 amino acids. Germline values: CDR1 MNHEY, CDR2 SMNVEV (reference sequence). CDR3 sequence reads: CASSLASFSSNNEQFF. DNA for the CDR3: TGTGCCAGCAGTTTAGCGAGCTTCAGCTCCAACAATGAGCAGTTCTTC.

This clonotype is a singleton in its sample. The chain recombines TRBV6-1 with TRBJ1-1; D perhaps matches TRBD1 (6 bases). This CDR3 comprises 12 residues. The germline gives CDR1 MNHNS, CDR2 SASEGT. Written as DNA, the CDR3 is TGTGTTAGCAGTGCGTACAGGGTAGAAGCTTTCTTT. This sequence encodes CVSSAYRVEAFF.

This clonotype was picked up a small number of times. The chain couples TRBV6-2 or TRBV6-3 to TRBJ2-2; TRBD2 might be the D (6 bases). From germline, CDR1 is MNHEY and CDR2 SVGEGT. Trimming took 2 bases from V and 4 from J, leaving 14 bases between them. This CDR3 is built from 16 residues. DNA for the CDR3: TGTGCCAGCAGTTACCGAAAGACTAGATTCACCGGGGAGCTGTTTTTT. The encoded protein is CASSYRKTRFTGELFF.

At least ten counts were recorded for this clonotype. The V call is TRBV20-1, the J call TRBJ1-2; D unclear. Per the germline V gene, CDR1 is DFQATT and CDR2 is SNEGSKA (reference sequence). This CDR3 region has 12 residues. The germline V and J ends were trimmed by 0 bases and 7 bases, with 9 bases remaining between them. CDR3 residues: CSARDRSAGYTF. The CDR3, as DNA: TGCAGTGCTAGAGATCGGTCGGCTGGCTACACCTTC.

This clonotype was seen at least ten times. The J gene is TRBJ2-3, the V gene TRBV27; D not resolved. Germline V gives CDR1 MNHEY, CDR2 SMNVEV (reference sequence). The CDR3 spans 14 residues. Trimming removed 4 bases at V and 4 bases at J, with 12 bases between. The CDR3 spells CASSSSFSSDTQYF. For the CDR3, the DNA is TGTGCCAGCAGTTCTTCTTTTAGTTCAGATACGCAGTATTTT.

This clonotype was seen a few times. The rearrangement joins TRBV28 to TRBJ2-5, with TRBD1 matching 7 bases. Germline-derived CDR1 and CDR2 are MDHEN and SYDVKM. Germline trimming cut 6 bases from V and 5 bases from J; bases unmatched to any gene: 9. This CDR3 is built from 14 residues. In nucleotides, the CDR3 is TGTGCCAGCAGCTCGGGGACAGCCTGGGAGACCCAGTACTTC. Translation gives CASSSGTAWETQYF.

This clonotype appeared once. This could be a read error, since a much larger clone is one nucleotide away. The chain combines TRBV27 with TRBJ1-1; D remains unclear. Germline V gene data show CDR1 as MNHEY and CDR2 as SMNVEV (reference sequence). This CDR3 spans 10 amino acids. Here the CDR3 reads CANNNTEPFF. The CDR3 DNA sequence: TGTGCCAACAACAACACTGAACCTTTCTTT.

This chain links TRBV7-9 with TRBJ1-2; TRBD1 matches 10 bases. The CDR3 extends over 15 amino acids. CDR1 and CDR2 (germline): SEHNR, FQNEAQ (reference sequence). V lost 6 bases and J lost 2; bases outside the gene matches: 6. The CDR3 region is CASSLETGGNYGYTF. CDR3 in DNA: TGTGCCAGCAGTTTGGAGACAGGGGGCAACTATGGCTACACCTTC.

The rearrangement joins TRBV7-2 to TRBJ2-7, with 8 bases aligning to TRBD1. V dropped 1 base and J dropped 7; count of bases not matched to a gene: 3. This CDR3 comprises 13 residues. CDR1 is SGHTA, CDR2 FQGNSA, per germline. CDR3 protein: CASSLGTGKEQYF. DNA for the CDR3: TGTGCCAGCAGCTTAGGGACAGGGAAAGAGCAGTACTTC. Drawing the rest from reference TRBV7-2 and TRBJ2-7, the complete variable domain is GAGVSQSPSNKVTEKGKDVELRCDPISGHTALYWYRQSLGQGLEFLIYFQGNSAPDKSGLPSDRFSAERTGGSVSTLTIQRTQQEDSAVYLCASSLGTGKEQYFGPGTRLTVT.

CDR3 region: CASSLVVAGGPDTQYF. The CDR3 nucleotides are TGTGCCAGCAGCTTAGTGGTAGCGGGAGGGCCGGATACGCAGTATTTT. The chain recombines TRBV7-6 with TRBJ2-3, with TRBD2 matching over 11 bases. In germline, CDR1 is SGHVS, CDR2 FNYEAQ. J was trimmed by 6 bases and V by 1 base; bases with no gene match: 6. The CDR3 covers 16 residues.

The rearrangement uses TRBV20-1 and TRBJ2-4, with D possibly matching TRBD2 (7 bases). The length of the CDR3 is 15 residues. The germline V and J ends were trimmed by 0 bases and 2 bases, with 11 bases remaining between them. The V gene's germline CDR1 is DFQATT and CDR2 SNEGSKA (reference sequence). This CDR3 reads CSARDTGGPKNIQYF. The CDR3 DNA follows: TGCAGTGCTAGAGATACGGGGGGCCCCAAAAACATTCAGTACTTC.

This clonotype has only a few counts. The genes are TRBV29-1 and TRBJ2-1; 9 positions agree with TRBD1. Germline V gene lookup returns CDR1 SQVTM and CDR2 ANQGSEA. Trimming at V came to 6 bases and at J to 9 bases, leaving 9 bases not matched to a gene. The CDR3 is made up of 13 amino acids. The CDR3 DNA sequence: TGCAGCGTCTCCGGGACAGGGTTAAGTGAGCAGTTCTTC. As protein: CSVSGTGLSEQFF.

In regard to this clonotype: This may come from a read error, since a much larger clone is one base off. V and J are TRBV6-1 and TRBJ1-1, with D unresolved. Trimming removed 1 base at V and 4 bases at J, with 13 bases between. There are 15 residues in the CDR3. CDR1 is MNHNS, CDR2 SASEGT, per germline. Here the CDR3 DNA reads TGTGCCAGCAGTGAAGGCAGCGGCTTGAGCACTGAAGCTTTCTTT. Encoded protein: CASSEGSGLSTEAFF.

This clonotype has ten or more counts. The rearrangement uses TRBV20-1 and TRBJ2-3, with D unresolved. Trimming removed 6 bases at V and 3 bases at J, with 22 bases between. Germline V gene sequence: CDR1 DFQATT, CDR2 SNEGSKA (reference sequence). This CDR3 spans 16 amino acids. CDR3 sequence reads: CSANSLGRQGTDTQYF. CDR3 DNA sequence: TGCAGTGCCAACTCCCTTGGACGTCAAGGGACAGATACGCAGTATTTT.

The V and J genes are TRBV7-2 and TRBJ2-7; 7 nucleotides line up with TRBD2. The CDR3 consists of 15 residues. Germline assignment: CDR1 SGHTA and CDR2 FQGNSA. J gave up 1 base and V 1 base, and 4 bases lay outside the gene matches. CDR3 sequence: CASSLDGGRSYEQYF. The CDR3 DNA reads as TGTGCCAGCAGCTTAGACGGGGGGAGGTCCTACGAGCAGTACTTC.

To note about this clonotype: A much larger clone lies one base from this, so it may be a read error. The CDR3 here is CASSLGSPLPF. The CDR3 DNA is TGTGCCAGCAGTTTGGGGTCACCCCTCCCCTTT. The chain employs TRBV28 and TRBJ1-6; D is unclear. The CDR3 length is 11 residues. Germline CDR1 is MDHEN and CDR2 is SYDVKM.

This clonotype was found many times. This sequence joins TRBV25-1 and TRBJ2-3; 14 bases line up with TRBD2. Germline trimming cut 5 bases from V and 1 base from J; bases unmatched to any gene: 5. The CDR3 covers 17 residues. Germline CDR1 reads MGHDK; CDR2 reads SYGVNS. The CDR3 DNA follows: TGTGCCAGCAGTCGACTAGCGGGAGGGCTCGGCACAGATACGCAGTATTTT. Protein: CASSRLAGGLGTDTQYF.

The chain uses TRBV20-1 and TRBJ2-3, with TRBD2 matching over 11 bases. The CDR3 is 13 residues long. With 4 bases clipped from V and 5 bases from J, the junction kept 2 bases outside the gene matches. Germline CDR1 DFQATT, CDR2 SNEGSKA (reference sequence). The CDR3 protein is CSAIAGGLDTQYF. DNA of the CDR3: TGCAGTGCTATAGCGGGAGGGCTAGATACGCAGTATTTT.